Sequencing of this T cell receptor beta chain was carried out in a study of T cell responses to AZD1222 COVID-19 vaccine. Study-level findings and limits: Spike-spanning, vaccine-associated CD4 TCRs were dominant at 160-218 and 743-854. Clonal diversity may have been underestimated, and the donors were mostly white British, with more females than males.

This clone has a handful of counts. Its antigen remains unknown. Sequenced by immunoSEQ multiplex PCR; TCRdb stores in-frame clones only, minus some. The sample holds about 200,000 clones, around nine tenths seen once. This CDR3 has 12 amino acids. CDR1 is WNHNN, CDR2 SYGVQD, per germline (reference sequence). Trimming shortened V by 7 bases and J by 3 bases, and 10 bases separated the two germline ends. This clonotype was obtained from an adult who received the MenACWY meningococcal vaccine as a control. V usage is TRBV10-1 and J usage is TRBJ2-7; maybe TRBD1 (5 bases). Material: peripheral blood, obtained 28 days after the second dose of the MenACWY control vaccine. The CDR3 loop is CASTQGYYEQYF. DNA for the CDR3: TGCGCCAGCACCCAGGGTTACTACGAGCAGTACTTC.